This TCR beta chain was identified in a study of blood T cell repertoires in COVID-19. CDR3 size: 13 residues. V lost 6 bases and J lost 6, with 15 bases in between. Looked up from germline, CDR1 is MNHEY and CDR2 is SVGAGI. Repertoires were generated with immunoSEQ multiplex PCR, while TCRdb's copy carries only in-frame clones and drops some. The profile shows fewer than 350,000 clones, roughly 90% of them singletons. The sequencing sample was made of peripheral blood. This receptor was identified in a man in his late teens or twenties with active or convalescent COVID-19. The chain recombines TRBV6-5 with TRBJ2-7; D is possibly TRBD2 (6 bases). CDR3 sequence reads: CASSPTRVGEQYF. Written as DNA, the CDR3 is TGTGCCAGCAGCCCGACTAGGGTCGGCGAGCAGTACTTC.